This TCR beta chain is drawn from a study of siplizumab effects on memory and regulatory T cells. Study-level findings and limits: Roughly 80-96% of proliferating CD4+ or CD8+ clones defied assignment to a naive or memory phenotype. Treg origin accounted for an average of nearly 70% of mappable alloreactive CD4+ clones with siplizumab and approximately 25% in controls. Alloreactive sequences that could be traced to unstimulated CD4+ memory cells showed a significant reduction under siplizumab.

With respect to this clone: Antigen specificity is unknown.

Assaying covered about 99,000 TCR templates per sample. TCRdb's copy holds only in-frame clones and misses some; the assay was immunoSEQ multiplex PCR. The sample has roughly 100,000 clones; about 93% are singletons. CDR3 length: 20 amino acids. Per germline, CDR1 MGHRA and CDR2 YSYEKL. The V and J ends lost 0 bases and 0 bases, in that order; junction bases with no gene match: 9. This receptor was taken from a human donor in good health. The chain couples TRBV4-1 to TRBJ2-3, with 13 bases aligning to TRBD2. The sample was CD4+ T cells sorted from blood. CDR3 protein: CASSQDGLAGAQRSTDTQYF. CDR3 coding DNA: TGCGCCAGCAGCCAAGATGGACTAGCGGGGGCCCAGAGGAGCACAGATACGCAGTATTTT.